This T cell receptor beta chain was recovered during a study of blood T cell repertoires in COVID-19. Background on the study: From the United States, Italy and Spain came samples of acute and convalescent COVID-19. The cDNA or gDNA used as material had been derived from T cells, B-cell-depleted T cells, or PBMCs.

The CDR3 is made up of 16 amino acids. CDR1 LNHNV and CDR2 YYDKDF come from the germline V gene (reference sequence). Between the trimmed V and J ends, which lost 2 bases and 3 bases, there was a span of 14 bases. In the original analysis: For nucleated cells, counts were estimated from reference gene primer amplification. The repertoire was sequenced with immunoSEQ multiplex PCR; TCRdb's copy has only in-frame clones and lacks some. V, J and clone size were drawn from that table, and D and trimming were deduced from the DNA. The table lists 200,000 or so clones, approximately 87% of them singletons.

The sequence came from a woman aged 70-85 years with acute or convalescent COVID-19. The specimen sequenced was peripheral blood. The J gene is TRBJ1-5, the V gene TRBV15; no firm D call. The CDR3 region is CATSRSAGSYNQPQHF. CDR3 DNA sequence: TGTGCCACCAGCAGATCGGCCGGGAGTTACAATCAGCCCCAGCATTTT.